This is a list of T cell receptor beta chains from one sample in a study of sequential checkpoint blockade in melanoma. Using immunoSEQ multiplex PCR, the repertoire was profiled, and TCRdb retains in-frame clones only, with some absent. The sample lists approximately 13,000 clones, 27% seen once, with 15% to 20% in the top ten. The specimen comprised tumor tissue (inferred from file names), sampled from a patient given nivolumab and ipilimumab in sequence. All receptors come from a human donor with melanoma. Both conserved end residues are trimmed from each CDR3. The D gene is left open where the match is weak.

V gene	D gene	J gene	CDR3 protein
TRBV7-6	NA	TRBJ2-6	ASSLGGSGANVLT
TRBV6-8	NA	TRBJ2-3	ASSQSTDTQY
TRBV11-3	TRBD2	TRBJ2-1	ASSSLAGVISNEQF
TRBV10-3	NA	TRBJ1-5	AISETGYSNQPQH
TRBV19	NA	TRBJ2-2	ASRGQSPNTGELF
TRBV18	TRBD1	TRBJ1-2	ASSPGTGGDGYT
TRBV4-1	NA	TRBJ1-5	ASSRSQGSSQPQH
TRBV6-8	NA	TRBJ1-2	ASSDNGYVYGYT
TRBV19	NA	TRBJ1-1	ASRPSGTEAF
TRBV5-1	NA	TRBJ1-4	ASSLDGRGNEKLF
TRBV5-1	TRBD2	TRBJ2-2	ASSFGREGYAGELF
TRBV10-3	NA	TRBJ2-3	AISEAQDTQY
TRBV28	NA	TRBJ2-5	ASSGRGTEETQY
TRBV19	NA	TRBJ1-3	ASTGYFGNTIY
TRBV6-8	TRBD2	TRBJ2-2	ASSYWLREPRDGELF
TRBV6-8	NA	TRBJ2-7	ASSPGRSYEQY
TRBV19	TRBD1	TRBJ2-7	ASSIGGQDSYEQY
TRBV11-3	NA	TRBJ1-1	ASTHRAGPTEAF
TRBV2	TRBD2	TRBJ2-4	ASSGGGHIQY
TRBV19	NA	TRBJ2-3	ASSNPSEGAGDTQY
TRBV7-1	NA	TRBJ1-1	ASSLDEAEEAF
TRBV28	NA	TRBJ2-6	ASSPSGANVLT
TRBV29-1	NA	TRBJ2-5	SVRDQQETQY
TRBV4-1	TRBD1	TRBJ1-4	ASSFWTGTGEKLF
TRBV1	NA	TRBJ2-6	ASSLGGTGDFRSGANVLT
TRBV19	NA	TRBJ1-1	ASSVRQGMNTEAF
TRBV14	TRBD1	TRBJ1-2	ASSQGAGGDGYT